What follows is one T cell receptor beta chain and its context. TCRdb reprocessed the PCR reads with MiXCR, giving one entry per CDR3 protein. The sample lists about 4,100 distinct CDR3 sequences; around 51% were seen once. Germline CDR1 reads MNHNS; CDR2 reads SASEGT. CDR3 length: 15 amino acids. Localized lung adenocarcinoma, a non-small cell lung cancer, affected the donors. The data originate from a study of CD4 and CD8 cells across lung adenocarcinoma regions. This TCR was sampled from a female donor with lung adenocarcinoma. The CD4 and CD8 labels of this study may be unreliable. Sequenced input: CD4+ T cells from the center of a lung tumor. The rearrangement joins TRBV6-1 to TRBJ2-3; 9 nucleotides match TRBD2. The J call may be wrong; the DNA end is better matched by TRBJ2-7. The DNA for the CDR3 is TGTGCCAGCAGTGAAGGGACTAGCGACTACAATGAGCAGTACTTC. Protein: CASSEGTSDYNEQYF.